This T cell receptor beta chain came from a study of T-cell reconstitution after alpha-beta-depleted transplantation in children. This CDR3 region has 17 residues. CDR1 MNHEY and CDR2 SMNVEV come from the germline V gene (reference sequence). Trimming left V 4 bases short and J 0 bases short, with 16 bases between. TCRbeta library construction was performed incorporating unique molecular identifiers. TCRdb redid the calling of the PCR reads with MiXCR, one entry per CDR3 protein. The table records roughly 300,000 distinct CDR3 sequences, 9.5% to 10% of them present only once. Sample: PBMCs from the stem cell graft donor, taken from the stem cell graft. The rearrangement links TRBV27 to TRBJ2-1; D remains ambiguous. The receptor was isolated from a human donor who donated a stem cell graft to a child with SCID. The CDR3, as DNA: TGTGCCAGCAGTTCCAATCTGCCCACCAGCTCCTACAATGAGCAGTTCTTC. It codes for CASSSNLPTSSYNEQFF.